Below are 24 T cell receptor beta chains sequenced from a single sample in a study of glioma-infiltrating T cells. TCR alpha and beta CDR3 regions were amplified from RNA using iRepertoire nested multiplex PCR. A single record per CDR3 protein comes from TCRdb applying MiXCR to the multiplex PCR reads. The table has roughly 40,000 distinct CDR3 sequences, more than 20% seen once. Input material: glioma tissue, nonneoplastic brain tissue, or PBMCs (not recorded which). The receptors were gathered from a human donor with low-grade glioma or glioblastoma, undergoing nonglioma brain surgery, or in good health (not recorded which).

A remark on this clonotype: Sequence at one end of the junction differs from germline and may be a read error. The J gene is TRBJ1-1, the V gene TRBV29-1, with D perhaps TRBD1 (6 bases). From germline, CDR1 is SQVTM and CDR2 ANQGSEA. The CDR3 has 12 residues. This CDR3 is CSVDRMNTEASF. DNA for the CDR3: TGCAGCGTAGACAGGATGAACACTGAAGCTTCCTTT.

This clonotype was seen ten or more times. This chain connects TRBV6-1 to TRBJ2-1, with D perhaps TRBD2 (6 bases). CDR1 and CDR2 (germline): MNHNS, SASEGT. V lost 6 bases and J lost 3, with 15 bases in between. The CDR3 contains 15 residues. CDR3 sequence (DNA): TGTGCCAGCAGCCCGGACTATACAAACTACAATGAGCAGTTCTTC. This gives the protein CASSPDYTNYNEQFF.

V gene TRBV12-3 or TRBV12-4 combines with J gene TRBJ1-2, with 8 bases identical to TRBD1. The length of the CDR3 is 14 residues. Trimming took 4 bases from V and 8 from J; bases not matched to a gene: 9. The CDR3 DNA follows: TGTGCCAGCAGTTCTACGACAGGGGCGCACGGCTACACCTTC. It specifies CASSSTTGAHGYTF.

This clonotype has ten or more counts. The rearrangement uses TRBV4-1 and TRBJ2-3; weak D call: TRBD2 (6 bases). Germline V CDR1 and CDR2: MGHRA, YSYEKL. The ends were cut back, 2 bases at V and 4 bases at J, with 22 bases in the middle. CDR3 length: 18 residues. Here the CDR3 reads CASSQSQGRLEVADTQYF. CDR3 DNA: TGCGCCAGCAGCCAAAGCCAAGGGCGACTAGAGGTCGCAGATACGCAGTATTTT.

The chain employs TRBV28 and TRBJ2-5, with a possible D match to TRBD2 (7 bases). The CDR3 covers 14 residues. In germline, CDR1 is MDHEN, CDR2 SYDVKM. V was cut by 7 bases and J by 2 bases, with 14 bases left in between. The CDR3 coding sequence is TGTGCCAGCACCGAGGGGGGGGGGCAAGAGACCCAGTACTTC. Encoded protein: CASTEGGGQETQYF.

The gene calls are TRBV19 and TRBJ2-3; no clear D. The CDR3 totals 12 residues. V lost 5 bases, J lost 4 bases, and 7 bases lay in between. Per the germline V gene, CDR1 is LNHDA and CDR2 is SQIVND (reference sequence). DNA of the CDR3: TGTGCCAGTAGTCCCCCCTCAGATACGCAGTATTTT. Translated, it gives CASSPPSDTQYF.

This clonotype was counted ten times or more. The chain recombines TRBV20-1 with TRBJ2-7, with 11 positions matching TRBD2. CDR1 is DFQATT, CDR2 SNEGSKA, per germline (reference sequence). The trim removed 5 bases at V and 2 bases at J, leaving 8 bases unmatched. The CDR3 extends over 15 amino acids. CDR3: CSAQTSGRRTYEQYF. In DNA form, the CDR3 reads TGCAGTGCTCAAACTAGCGGGAGACGGACCTACGAGCAGTACTTC.

Remarks on this clonotype: Given a much more abundant clone one base away, this may be a read error. J is TRBJ2-1 and V is TRBV29-1; possible D gene TRBD1, 6 bases. V was trimmed by 5 bases and J by 8 bases, leaving 16 bases between them. Per germline, CDR1 SQVTM and CDR2 ANQGSEA. The CDR3 has 13 residues. In DNA, the CDR3 is TGCAGCGTTCCGGGACATGGGATCGATGAGCAGTTCTTC. This translates into CSVPGHGIDEQFF.

This clonotype appeared many times. V usage is TRBV27 and J usage is TRBJ2-2, with TRBD1 matching 11 bases. The trim removed 4 bases at V and 5 bases at J, leaving 6 bases unmatched. Germline V gene sequence: CDR1 MNHEY, CDR2 SMNVEV (reference sequence). The CDR3 length is 16 residues. CDR3: CASSSPGTGGTGELFF. In DNA, the CDR3 is TGTGCCAGCAGTTCCCCCGGGACAGGGGGGACCGGGGAGCTGTTTTTT.

This sequence joins TRBV7-8 and TRBJ2-3; 8 nucleotides match TRBD2. Germline-derived CDR1 and CDR2 are SGHVS and FQNEAQ. This CDR3 is 16 amino acids long. The trim removed 2 bases at V and 1 base at J, leaving 5 bases unmatched. The CDR3 nucleotides are TGTGCCAGCAGCTTATTTGCGCGGGGGGGCACAGATACGCAGTATTTT. Its protein is CASSLFARGGTDTQYF.

J is TRBJ2-3 and V is TRBV27; maybe TRBD2 (5 bases). The CDR3 length is 14 residues. Trimming removed 7 bases at V and 1 base at J, with 12 bases between. Germline CDR1 is MNHEY and CDR2 is SMNVEV (reference sequence). This CDR3 is CASTSSEGTDTQYF. The CDR3 nucleotides are TGTGCCAGCACTAGTAGCGAGGGCACAGATACGCAGTATTTT.

On this clonotype itself: A read error may be the cause here, since a much bigger clone is one base away. This rearrangement joins TRBV2 to TRBJ2-5; 14 bases map to TRBD2. CDR3 length: 16 amino acids. Unmatched junction bases numbered 4, after V lost 5 bases and J lost 2 bases. Germline-derived CDR1 and CDR2 are SNHLY and FYNNEI. CDR3 protein: CASSPRLAGGQETQYF. In DNA form, the CDR3 reads TGTGCCAGCAGTCCAAGACTAGCGGGGGGGCAAGAGACCCAGTACTTC.

About this clonotype: A much more abundant neighbour one base away suggests this may be a read error. The chain employs TRBV6-1 and TRBJ2-6; D not certain. This CDR3 is 15 amino acids long. The V end lost 1 base, the J end lost 0 bases, and 4 bases lay between the germline ends. Germline V lookup: CDR1 MNHNS, CDR2 SASEGT. The CDR3 bases are TGTGCCAGCAGTGAAGTCCACTCTGGGGCCAACGTCCTGACTTTC. Its translation is CASSEVHSGANVLTF.

This clonotype was picked up many times. V is TRBV4-2 and J is TRBJ2-3; D is possibly TRBD1 (6 bases). Trimming removed 1 base at V and 0 bases at J, with 14 bases between. The CDR3 length is 17 residues. Per germline, CDR1 LGHNA and CDR2 YNFKEQ. As DNA, the CDR3 is TGTGCCAGCAGCCAAGGTACAGGGCCCACGAGCACAGATACGCAGTATTTT. Residues: CASSQGTGPTSTDTQYF.

The table lists this clonotype with a few counts. The chain has TRBV7-9 and TRBJ1-1; unclear D gene. Germline V gene sequence: CDR1 SEHNR, CDR2 FQNEAQ (reference sequence). V was shortened by 5 bases and J by 8 bases, with 12 bases between the two germline ends. The CDR3 sequence is 12 residues long. CDR3 region: CASSLINPEAFF. CDR3 bases: TGTGCCAGCAGCCTGATAAATCCGGAAGCTTTCTTT.

This clonotype has only one observation. A much bigger clone sits one base away, suggesting this may be a read error. CDR3 sequence (DNA): TGTGCCAGCAGCAAGGCTAGCGACCCCTACGAGCAGTACGTC. Protein: CASSKASDPYEQYV. This rearrangement joins TRBV11-2 to TRBJ2-7; D might be TRBD2 (6 bases). CDR1 and CDR2 (germline): SGHAT, FQNNGV. This CDR3 contains 14 residues. V was shortened by 5 bases and J by 2 bases, with 13 bases between the two germline ends.

This clonotype was seen ten or more times. The chain has TRBV12-3 or TRBV12-4 and TRBJ2-3, with D possibly being TRBD1 or TRBD2 (5 bases each). Trimming shortened V by 8 bases and J by 10 bases, and 19 bases separated the two germline ends. CDR3 length: 13 residues. CDR3 DNA sequence: TGTGCCAGCTCCGGGGACGGAGAGTTTCCGCAGTATTTT. It encodes CASSGDGEFPQYF.

The J gene is TRBJ2-5, the V gene TRBV7-8; the D gene is possibly TRBD2 (5 bases). CDR1 and CDR2 from the germline V gene are SGHVS and FQNEAQ. The CDR3 has 16 amino acids. Trimming cost V 0 bases and J 5 bases, with 16 bases left between them. The CDR3 sequence: CASSLALTSLFETQYF. In nucleotides, the CDR3 is TGTGCCAGCAGCTTAGCGCTAACTAGTCTTTTCGAGACCCAGTACTTC.

This clonotype occurred a few times. V is TRBV9 and J is TRBJ1-1, with D maybe TRBD1 (5 bases). V shed 5 bases and J shed 0 bases, with 14 bases lying between them. Germline V gives CDR1 SGDLS, CDR2 YYNGEE. The CDR3 length is 15 residues. The CDR3 loop is CASSLRGEVNTEAFF. CDR3 sequence (DNA): TGTGCCAGCAGTTTGAGGGGCGAGGTGAACACTGAAGCTTTCTTT.

This clonotype was recorded at least ten times. V gene TRBV18 combines with J gene TRBJ2-3; no definite D call. CDR1 and CDR2 from the germline V gene are KGHSH and LQKENI. The CDR3 loop spans 16 amino acids. V was cut by 3 bases and J by 0 bases, with 13 bases left in between. The CDR3 DNA reads TGTGCCAGCTCACCCCCGGACGGGTCTAGCACAGATACGCAGTATTTT. Its translation is CASSPPDGSSTDTQYF.

This clonotype was detected many times. The rearrangement uses TRBV4-2 and TRBJ2-7; 7 positions match TRBD1. The CDR3 is 15 residues long. The germline CDR1 and CDR2 sequences are LGHNA and YNFKEQ. The V gene end was trimmed by 0 bases and the J gene end by 3 bases; junction bases not matched to a gene: 5. The CDR3 sequence is CASSQESTGIYEQYF. CDR3 sequence (DNA): TGTGCCAGCAGCCAAGAGTCGACAGGGATCTACGAGCAGTACTTC.

This clonotype was counted ten times or more. The chain recombines TRBV20-1 with TRBJ2-1; TRBD1 is a possible D gene (6 bases). The CDR3 is 15 amino acids. Germline-derived CDR1 and CDR2 are DFQATT and SNEGSKA (reference sequence). The V and J ends lost 4 bases and 4 bases respectively, with 17 bases between them. The chain's CDR3 is CSANLRGGEYNEQFF. CDR3 sequence (DNA): TGCAGTGCTAACCTGAGAGGGGGAGAGTACAATGAGCAGTTCTTC.

This clonotype showed up just a few times. This chain uses TRBV10-1 with TRBJ2-7; 8 nucleotides agree with TRBD1. This CDR3 is 15 amino acids long. Unmatched junction bases numbered 9, after V lost 7 bases and J lost 1 base. Germline loops: CDR1 WNHNN, CDR2 SYGVQD (reference sequence). CDR3 in DNA: TGCGCCAGCACTCAGACAGGGGAATGGTCCTACGAGCAGTACGTC. Its protein is CASTQTGEWSYEQYV.

This clonotype was observed at least ten times. The chain combines TRBV7-2 with TRBJ2-5; D possibly corresponds to TRBD1 (6 bases). V was trimmed by 1 base and J by 4 bases, leaving 10 bases between them. CDR3 length: 14 residues. CDR1 is SGHTA, CDR2 FQGNSA, per germline. The CDR3 nucleotides read TGTGCCAGCAGCTTAGGGACAGTTGGAGAGACCCAGTACTTC. Translated, it gives CASSLGTVGETQYF.